The present TCR beta chain was sequenced within a study of early T cells in non-severe SARS-CoV-2 infection. Background on the study: The chains were unpaired, and the sequenced material was bulk RNA from unsorted whole blood. Regarding the study as a whole: Clonotype matching in VDJdb favored anti-spike CD8 responses and did not capture private and CD4 specificities.

The TCR library protocol attached unique molecular identifiers to the individual cDNA molecules. TCRdb ran MiXCR on the 5' RACE reads and lists one entry per CDR3 protein. This sample yields roughly 25,000 distinct CDR3 sequences, of which more than 3.5% are seen a single time; approximately 15% belongs to the top ten. The CDR3 is 11 residues long. Looked up from germline, CDR1 is ENHRY and CDR2 is SYGVKD. Trimming shortened V by 2 bases and J by 7 bases, and 3 bases separated the two germline ends. In its sample, this clonotype was seen many times. Antigen: not known. The sample consisted of whole blood. The TCR comes from an adult who was a healthcare worker with PCR-confirmed SARS-CoV-2 infection or an uninfected control (not recorded which). The gene calls are TRBV10-3 and TRBJ2-1; D uncertain. The CDR3 sequence: CAISEMNEQFF. CDR3 bases: TGTGCCATCAGTGAGATGAATGAGCAGTTCTTC.